These 13 T cell receptor beta chains came from one sample sequenced in a study of T cell repertoires in cytomegalovirus infection. TCRdb recomputed calls from the reads with MiXCR, one row per CDR3 protein. The table includes under 500,000 distinct CDR3 sequences, about 42% detected once. These TCRs' antigens remain unknown. The sequenced sample was cultured PBMCs, obtained from culture after CMV antigen stimulation. Source of these receptors: a human donor in good health (CMV status not recorded). Some clones in this sample may be carry-over from other donors' samples.

V usage is TRBV6-6 and J usage is TRBJ1-4, with a possible D match to TRBD1 (6 bases). The germline gives CDR1 MNHNY, CDR2 SVGAGI (reference sequence). The CDR3 covers 13 residues. The V and J ends lost 11 bases and 8 bases respectively, with 18 bases between them. The CDR3 here is CASRGTGWEKLFF. The DNA for the CDR3 is TGTGCCTCCAGGGGAACAGGGTGGGAAAAACTGTTTTTT.

The chain employs TRBV4-1 and TRBJ2-7; 8 nucleotides agree with TRBD2. The V gene's germline CDR1 is MGHRA and CDR2 YSYEKL. The CDR3 contains 19 residues. V was pared by 1 base and J by 5 bases, with 19 bases of the junction left unmatched. DNA of the CDR3: TGCGCCAGCAGCCAAGCATCAGCCCGCCGGGGGAGCGGGGGACACGAGCAGTACTTC. Its translation: CASSQASARRGSGGHEQYF.

This clonotype has more than one count but fewer than ten. This chain uses TRBV2 with TRBJ2-1; D possibly corresponds to TRBD1 (6 bases). CDR1 and CDR2 from the germline V gene are SNHLY and FYNNEI. V shed 7 bases and J shed 0 bases, with 10 bases lying between them. The CDR3 totals 14 residues. CDR3 bases: TGTGCCAGCACACAGACAGGCTCCTACAATGAGCAGTTCTTC. It translates to CASTQTGSYNEQFF.

This clonotype was picked up a small number of times. The J gene is TRBJ2-1, the V gene TRBV10-3, with TRBD2 as a possible D gene (6 bases). The CDR3 runs to 13 residues. CDR1 is ENHRY, CDR2 SYGVKD, per germline. Trimming cost V 6 bases and J 10 bases, with 16 bases left between them. The CDR3 nucleotides are TGTGCCATCAGCGCCTCGCGGGGCGGGGAGCAGTTCTTC. Translated: CAISASRGGEQFF.

There are a few counts of this clonotype. The chain carries TRBV7-2 and TRBJ2-5; perhaps TRBD2 as D (5 bases). The CDR3 is 14 residues long. Trimming cost V 5 bases and J 5 bases, with 15 bases left between them. CDR1 and CDR2 (germline): SGHTA, FQGNSA. The CDR3 sequence is CASSAPPGVETQYF. DNA for the CDR3: TGTGCCAGCAGCGCCCCACCCGGGGTTGAGACCCAGTACTTC.

This clonotype was counted between two and nine times. The chain recombines TRBV12-5 with TRBJ2-6; D may be TRBD1 or TRBD2 (5 bases each). The V gene lost 0 bases and the J gene lost 4 bases, with 16 bases spanning the gap. The germline CDR1 and CDR2 sequences are LGHNT and FRNRAP. The CDR3 sequence is 18 residues long. CDR3 DNA sequence: TGTGCTAGTGGTTTGGTCCGGGACGGCGAATTGGGGGCCAACGTCCTGACTTTC. Amino acids: CASGLVRDGELGANVLTF.

The V and J genes are TRBV19 and TRBJ2-6, with D unclear. V was cut by 7 bases and J by 0 bases, with 10 bases left in between. The CDR3 is 15 amino acids. From germline, CDR1 is LNHDA and CDR2 SQIVND (reference sequence). The chain's CDR3 is CASMNFRSGANVLTF. The CDR3 nucleotides are TGTGCCAGTATGAACTTTCGCTCTGGGGCCAACGTCCTGACTTTC.

This clonotype has a handful of counts. The rearrangement uses TRBV12-3 or TRBV12-4 and TRBJ2-1; the D gene is possibly TRBD2 (6 bases). There are 15 residues in the CDR3. V was cut by 3 bases and J by 6 bases, with 15 bases left in between. Here the CDR3 DNA reads TGTGCCAGCAGTTTGACTCGGACGGAGGGCAATGAGCAGTTCTTC. Residues: CASSLTRTEGNEQFF.

The table lists this clonotype with a few counts. This chain connects TRBV12-3 or TRBV12-4 to TRBJ1-1, with 10 bases that match TRBD1. J was trimmed by 9 bases and V by 5 bases; bases with no gene match: 12. The length of the CDR3 is 15 residues. CDR3 residues: CASSRGTGATIKAFF. CDR3 bases: TGTGCCAGCAGTCGAGGGACAGGGGCAACGATAAAAGCTTTCTTT.

The sample holds a few counts of this clonotype. This chain joins TRBV7-2 and TRBJ2-7, with D uncertain. The CDR3 runs to 17 residues. Germline CDR1 is SGHTA and CDR2 is FQGNSA. Trimming pared 2 bases from V and 2 bases from J, leaving 19 bases between. In DNA form, the CDR3 reads TGTGCCAGCAGCTTATGGCGGCTAGGAGCTACCCCCTACGAGCAGTACTTC. Protein: CASSLWRLGATPYEQYF.

CDR3: CASTTGLYEQYF. The DNA of the CDR3 is TGTGCCAGCACAACGGGACTGTACGAGCAGTACTTC. The chain joins TRBV6-1 to TRBJ2-7, with D tentatively TRBD2 (6 bases). The CDR3 extends over 12 amino acids. Germline CDR1 and CDR2: MNHNS and SASEGT. Trimming pared 7 bases from V and 4 bases from J, leaving 11 bases between.

This clonotype was seen at least ten times. One junction end does not reproduce the germline sequence, and a read error may be involved. The chain carries TRBV5-1 and TRBJ2-5, with D unclear. This CDR3 region has 13 residues. Germline CDR1 SGHRS, CDR2 YFSETQ. The CDR3 DNA follows: TGTGCCAGCAGCTTAGGTCTCCAAGAGACCCAGTACTTC. Protein sequence: CASSLGLQETQYF.

The chain is built from TRBV27 and TRBJ2-3, with 7 bases fitting TRBD2. Germline CDR1 reads MNHEY; CDR2 reads SMNVEV (reference sequence). This CDR3 is built from 15 residues. V was clipped by 4 bases and J by 1 base; unmatched bases: 5. CDR3 amino acids: CASSSLAAGTDTQYF. The CDR3 region has the DNA TGTGCCAGCAGTTCCCTAGCGGCTGGCACAGATACGCAGTATTTT.